This is a list of T cell receptor beta chains from one sample in a study of CD8 T cells in ankylosing spondylitis. From the 5' RACE reads, TCRdb called clonotypes with MiXCR, one entry per CDR3 protein. The sample contains roughly 30,000 distinct CDR3 sequences, 5.3% of which appear only once. Sequencing was carried out using blood, either unsorted or a sorted T cell fraction (not recorded which). These receptors all stem from a female donor with ankylosing spondylitis or in good health (not recorded which). Each CDR3 is given with its conserved first and last residue. A D gene is named only where the DNA matches it firmly. Not all rows give a size; the values are once, few, many and, for expanded clones, a class.

length	V	D	size	J	CDR3	DNA
14	TRBV9	TRBD1	many	TRBJ2-7	CASSRTGSSYEQYF	TGTGCCAGCAGCCGGACAGGGAGCTCCTACGAGCAGTACTTC
16	TRBV9	.	many	TRBJ2-5	CASSVGRSGLWETQYF	TGTGCCAGCAGCGTAGGTCGTAGCGGCCTTTGGGAGACCCAGTACTTC
12	TRBV9	.	medium-sized	TRBJ2-3	CASSTQGYTQYF	TGTGCCAGCAGCACCCAGGGGTATACGCAGTATTTT
16	TRBV9	.	many	TRBJ2-2	CASSVASLGRTGELFF	TGTGCCAGCAGCGTAGCGAGTCTTGGTAGGACCGGGGAGCTGTTTTTT
18	TRBV9	TRBD1	many	TRBJ2-2	CASSAGTGALLDTGELFF	TGTGCCAGCAGCGCCGGGACAGGGGCCTTGTTGGACACCGGGGAGCTGTTTTTT
15	TRBV9	TRBD2	few	TRBJ2-7	CASSTEGEGSYEQYF	TGTGCCAGCAGTACGGAAGGGGAGGGGTCCTACGAGCAGTACTTC
15	TRBV9	TRBD2	many	TRBJ2-1	CASSFSSGDYNEQFF	TGTGCCAGCAGCTTCTCTAGCGGGGACTACAATGAGCAGTTCTTC
12	TRBV9	.	many	TRBJ2-1	CASSARENEQFF	TGTGCCAGCAGCGCCAGGGAGAATGAGCAGTTCTTC
17	TRBV9	TRBD2	many	TRBJ2-1	CASSVAQRRGGLNEQFF	TGTGCCAGCAGCGTAGCTCAGAGACGGGGGGGGTTGAATGAGCAGTTCTTC
15	TRBV9	.	many	TRBJ2-7	CASSVGGSGWSEQYF	TGTGCCAGCAGCGTAGGAGGGTCCGGGTGGAGCGAGCAGTACTTC
15	TRBV9	.	many	TRBJ1-2	CASSGPRHDSYGYTF	TGTGCCAGCAGCGGACCTAGACACGACTCCTATGGCTACACCTTC
15	TRBV9	.	many	TRBJ2-2	CASSARGSNTGELFF	TGTGCCAGCAGCGCGAGGGGATCGAACACCGGGGAGCTGTTTTTT
16	TRBV7-3	.	many	TRBJ1-2	CASSSPGQPANYGYTF	TGTGCCAGCAGCTCGCCCGGTCAGCCCGCTAACTATGGCTACACCTTC
15	TRBV9	.	many	TRBJ1-2	CASMAGVGYDYGYTF	TGTGCCAGCATGGCGGGCGTAGGGTACGACTATGGCTACACCTTC
13	TRBV9	.	many	TRBJ2-5	CASSVRSEETQYF	TGTGCCAGCAGCGTACGTTCGGAAGAGACCCAGTACTTC
15	TRBV9	TRBD2	.	TRBJ2-1	CASSRLSGGGSEQFF	TGTGCCAGCAGCCGACTTAGCGGGGGGGGCTCTGAGCAGTTCTTC
11	TRBV4-1	TRBD2	few	TRBJ2-7	CASSPAGGQYF	TGCGCCAGCAGCCCCGCGGGAGGGCAGTACTTC
15	TRBV9	TRBD2	many	TRBJ2-3	CASSPGGVIRDTQYF	TGTGCCAGCAGCCCGGGGGGGGTTATTCGAGATACGCAGTATTTT
16	TRBV9	.	many	TRBJ2-5	CASSVAGGQNQETQYF	TGTGCCAGCAGCGTAGCTGGGGGACAAAACCAAGAGACCCAGTACTTC
13	TRBV9	.	many	TRBJ1-6	CASSVEGYSPLHF	TGTGCCAGCAGCGTAGAAGGTTACTCACCCCTCCACTTT
16	TRBV9	TRBD2	.	TRBJ2-3	CASSVASGLAGDTQYF	TGTGCCAGCAGCGTAGCATCGGGACTAGCGGGGGATACGCAGTATTTT
15	TRBV9	TRBD2	many	TRBJ2-1	CASSREGGGGNEQFF	TGTGCCAGCAGCCGTGAGGGCGGGGGGGGGAATGAGCAGTTCTTC
15	TRBV9	.	many	TRBJ2-1	CASSLAGFSGPEQFF	TGTGCCAGCAGCCTCGCGGGGTTTTCCGGCCCTGAGCAGTTCTTC
16	TRBV9	TRBD2	many	TRBJ2-3	CASSVGGGASTDTQYF	TGTGCCAGCAGCGTAGGCGGGGGGGCTAGCACAGATACGCAGTATTTT
15	TRBV9	.	medium-sized	TRBJ2-3	CASSVADRSTDTQYF	TGTGCCAGCAGCGTAGCAGACAGAAGCACAGATACGCAGTATTTT
14	TRBV9	.	many	TRBJ1-1	CASSGGRKNTEAFF	TGTGCCAGCAGCGGGGGAAGGAAGAACACTGAAGCTTTCTTT
15	TRBV9	.	many	TRBJ2-1	CASSVGGPLGNEQFF	TGTGCCAGCAGCGTAGGAGGGCCCCTTGGAAATGAGCAGTTCTTC
14	TRBV9	TRBD1	many	TRBJ2-1	CASSPQTGGHEQFF	TGTGCCAGCAGCCCCCAGACAGGGGGTCATGAGCAGTTCTTC